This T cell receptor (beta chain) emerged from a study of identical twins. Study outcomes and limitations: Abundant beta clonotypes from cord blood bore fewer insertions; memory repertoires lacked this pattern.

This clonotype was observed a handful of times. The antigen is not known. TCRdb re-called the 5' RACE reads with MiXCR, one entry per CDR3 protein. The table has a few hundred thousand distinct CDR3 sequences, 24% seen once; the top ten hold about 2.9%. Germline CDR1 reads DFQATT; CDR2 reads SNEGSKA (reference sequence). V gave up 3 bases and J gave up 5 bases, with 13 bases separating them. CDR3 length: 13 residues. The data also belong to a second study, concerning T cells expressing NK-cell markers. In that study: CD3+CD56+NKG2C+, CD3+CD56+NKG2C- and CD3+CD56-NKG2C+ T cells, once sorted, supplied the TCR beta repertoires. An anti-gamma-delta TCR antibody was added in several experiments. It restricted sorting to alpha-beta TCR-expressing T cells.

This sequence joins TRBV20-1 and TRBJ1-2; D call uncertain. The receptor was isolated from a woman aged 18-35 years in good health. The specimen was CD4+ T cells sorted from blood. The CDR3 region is CSASRGKLYGYTF. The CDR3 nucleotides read TGCAGTGCTAGCCGGGGAAAACTATATGGCTACACCTTC.